This T cell receptor beta chain was documented in a study of cytomegalovirus exposure and HLA in healthy donors. Study-wide context: Later analysis reported that the approximately 120 validation repertoires shared the platform of the roughly 710 first-cohort repertoires.

Only in-frame clones appear in the TCRdb table, and some are missing; sequencing was by immunoSEQ multiplex PCR. The profile shows 150,000 to 200,000 clones, 86% of them singletons. Study results and caveats: The finding came from a later analysis; first-cohort TCR clusters tended to co-occur in the roughly 120 validation repertoires. Through in vitro validation, a few CMV-associated chains were shown to be specific for CMV antigens. The authors listed 164 TCR beta chains as cytomegalovirus-associated.

A remark on this clone: Its specificity is not known.

The CDR3 sequence is 13 residues long. Trimming took off 4 bases at V and 5 bases at J, with 12 bases between the two ends. Germline V gene sequence: CDR1 ENHRY, CDR2 SYGVKD. What was sequenced was PBMCs. The chain has TRBV10-3 and TRBJ2-7; either TRBD1 or TRBD2 may supply D (5 bases each). This clonotype originated in a man aged 25-45 years in good health and CMV-seropositive. CDR3 sequence (DNA): TGTGCCATCAGTGGGCCGGGGACCCACGAGCAGTACTTC. It is translated as CAISGPGTHEQYF.